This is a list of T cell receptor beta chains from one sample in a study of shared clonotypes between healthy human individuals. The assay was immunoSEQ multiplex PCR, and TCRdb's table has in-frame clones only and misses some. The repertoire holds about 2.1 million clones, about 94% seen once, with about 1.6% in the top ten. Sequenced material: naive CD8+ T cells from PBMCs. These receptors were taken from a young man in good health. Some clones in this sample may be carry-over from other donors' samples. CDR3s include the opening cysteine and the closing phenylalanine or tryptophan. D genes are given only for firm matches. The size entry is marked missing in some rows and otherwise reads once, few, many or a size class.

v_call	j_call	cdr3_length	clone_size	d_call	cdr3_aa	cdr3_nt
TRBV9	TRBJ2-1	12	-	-	CASSALLNEQFF	TGTGCCAGCAGCGCCCTCCTCAATGAGCAGTTCTTC
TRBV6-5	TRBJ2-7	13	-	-	CASSYFGGYEQYF	TGTGCCAGCAGTTACTTCGGGGGCTACGAGCAGTACTTC
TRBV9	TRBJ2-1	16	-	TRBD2	CASSEGTSLSYNEQFF	TGTGCCAGCAGCGAGGGGACTAGCTTATCCTACAATGAGCAGTTCTTC
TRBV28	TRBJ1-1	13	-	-	CASRPSGSTEAFF	TGTGCCAGCAGACCCTCGGGGTCCACTGAAGCTTTCTTT
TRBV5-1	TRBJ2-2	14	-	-	CASSWAGDTGELFF	TGCGCCAGCAGCTGGGCAGGGGACACCGGGGAGCTGTTTTTT
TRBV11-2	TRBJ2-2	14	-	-	CASSSRTVTGELFF	TGTGCCAGCAGCTCCCGGACAGTGACCGGGGAGCTGTTTTTT
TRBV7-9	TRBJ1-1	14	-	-	CASSPGGRGTEAFF	TGTGCCAGCAGCCCCGGCGGGAGGGGCACTGAAGCTTTCTTT
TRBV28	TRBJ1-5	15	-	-	CASLLGGGAHQPQHF	TGTGCCAGCCTTCTAGGGGGAGGGGCCCATCAGCCCCAGCATTTT
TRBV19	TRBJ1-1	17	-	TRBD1	CASSPLGQGEMNTEAFF	TGTGCCAGTAGTCCTCTGGGACAGGGGGAAATGAACACTGAAGCTTTCTTT
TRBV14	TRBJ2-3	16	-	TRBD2	CASSFLAGRRTDTQYF	TGTGCCAGCAGCTTCCTAGCGGGACGCCGGACAGATACGCAGTATTTT
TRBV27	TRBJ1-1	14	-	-	CASSLFATNTEAFF	TGTGCCAGCAGTTTATTTGCCACGAACACTGAAGCTTTCTTT
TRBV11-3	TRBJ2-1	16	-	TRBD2	CASSFTGTSGSVEQFF	TGTGCCAGCAGCTTCACCGGGACTAGCGGGAGTGTTGAGCAGTTCTTC
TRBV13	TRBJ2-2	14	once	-	CASSLGRNTGELFF	TGTGCCAGCAGCTTAGGACGGAACACCGGGGAGCTGTTTTTT
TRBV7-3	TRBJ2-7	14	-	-	CASSSLRGPVEQYF	TGTGCCAGCAGCTCCCTCAGGGGCCCAGTCGAGCAGTACTTC
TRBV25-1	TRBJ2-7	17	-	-	CASSPHQLRGAGYEQYF	TGTGCCAGCAGTCCACACCAGTTACGGGGGGCTGGATACGAGCAGTACTTC
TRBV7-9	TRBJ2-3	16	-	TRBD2	CASSSAWGGGTDTQYF	TGTGCCAGCAGCTCTGCGTGGGGAGGGGGCACAGATACGCAGTATTTT
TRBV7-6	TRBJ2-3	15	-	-	CASSLEPGSTDTQYF	TGTGCCAGCAGCTTAGAACCAGGGAGCACAGATACGCAGTATTTT
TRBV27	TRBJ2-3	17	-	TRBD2	CASSPLRASGTTDTQYF	TGTGCCAGCAGTCCCCTTCGGGCTAGCGGGACCACAGATACGCAGTATTTT
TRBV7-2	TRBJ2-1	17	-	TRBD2	CASSTLAGGPPYNEQFF	TGTGCCAGCAGCACACTAGCGGGAGGGCCCCCCTACAATGAGCAGTTCTTC
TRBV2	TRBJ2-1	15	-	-	CASSESGGRYNEQFF	TGTGCCAGCAGTGAATCCGGGGGCCGATACAATGAGCAGTTCTTC
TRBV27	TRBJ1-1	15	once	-	CASSLTGLMNTEAFF	TGTGCCAGCAGTTTAACGGGACTCATGAACACTGAAGCTTTCTTT
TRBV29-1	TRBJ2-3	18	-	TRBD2	CSVVGLAGASRPTDTQYF	TGCAGCGTGGTCGGACTAGCGGGAGCGTCGAGGCCCACAGATACGCAGTATTTT
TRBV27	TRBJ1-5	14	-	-	CASSLTQSNQPQHF	TGTGCCAGCAGTTTAACCCAGAGCAATCAGCCCCAGCATTTT
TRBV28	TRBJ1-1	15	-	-	CASSINRGGGTEAFF	TGTGCCAGCAGTATCAACCGGGGAGGGGGGACTGAAGCTTTCTTT
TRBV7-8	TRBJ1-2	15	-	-	CASSLVKAPRESYTF	TGTGCCAGCAGCTTAGTCAAGGCCCCTCGAGAGAGCTACACCTTC
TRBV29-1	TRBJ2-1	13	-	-	CSVDRGLGDEQFF	TGCAGCGTTGATAGGGGACTGGGGGATGAGCAGTTCTTC
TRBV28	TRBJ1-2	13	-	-	CASSHSTFYGYTF	TGTGCCAGCAGTCATTCCACCTTCTATGGCTACACCTTC
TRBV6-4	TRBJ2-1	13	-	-	CASSDGATGEQFF	TGTGCCAGCAGTGACGGTGCCACCGGTGAGCAGTTCTTC
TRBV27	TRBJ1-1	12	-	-	CASSPRVGEAFF	TGTGCCAGCAGTCCTAGGGTCGGGGAAGCTTTCTTT
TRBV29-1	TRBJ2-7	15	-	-	CSVVGGQAATYEQYF	TGCAGCGTTGTTGGGGGCCAGGCAGCGACCTACGAGCAGTACTTC
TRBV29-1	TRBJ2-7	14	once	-	CSVVDTYFSYEQYF	TGCAGCGTTGTGGACACCTACTTCTCCTACGAGCAGTACTTC
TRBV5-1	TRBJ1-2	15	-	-	CASRHSTELNYGYTF	TGCGCCAGCAGGCACTCCACGGAATTAAACTATGGCTACACCTTC
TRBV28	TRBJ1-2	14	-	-	CASSLSDRVYGYTF	TGTGCCAGCAGTTTATCCGACAGAGTCTATGGCTACACCTTC
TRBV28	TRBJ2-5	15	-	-	CASSPLHDRGETQYF	TGTGCCAGCAGTCCGCTCCACGACAGAGGGGAGACCCAGTACTTC
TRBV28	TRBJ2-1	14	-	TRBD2	CASTSSRGGREQFF	TGTGCCAGCACCTCGAGCCGGGGGGGCAGAGAGCAGTTCTTC
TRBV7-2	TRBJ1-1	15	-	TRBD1	CASSTRQGMNTEAFF	TGTGCCAGCAGCACAAGACAGGGGATGAACACTGAAGCTTTCTTT
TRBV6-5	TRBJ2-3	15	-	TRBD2	CASSTSGRETDTQYF	TGTGCCAGCAGTACTAGCGGGAGGGAAACGGATACGCAGTATTTT
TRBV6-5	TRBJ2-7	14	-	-	CASRSKDTYYEQYF	TGTGCCAGCAGGTCAAAGGACACCTACTACGAGCAGTACTTC
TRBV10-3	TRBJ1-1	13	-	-	CAIGQGMNTEAFF	TGTGCCATCGGGCAGGGGATGAACACTGAAGCTTTCTTT
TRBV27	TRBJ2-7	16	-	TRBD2	CASSPSAGVTSYEQYF	TGTGCCAGCAGCCCATCAGCGGGAGTAACGTCCTACGAGCAGTACTTC
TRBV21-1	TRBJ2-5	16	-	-	CASSKGDRADQETQYF	TGTGCCAGCAGCAAAGGGGACAGGGCTGACCAAGAGACCCAGTACTTC
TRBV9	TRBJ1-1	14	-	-	CASSPWAKEGEAFF	TGTGCCAGCAGCCCCTGGGCTAAGGAGGGTGAAGCTTTCTTT
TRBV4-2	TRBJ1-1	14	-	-	CASSPRPGPTEAFF	TGTGCCAGCAGCCCTCGTCCAGGGCCCACTGAAGCTTTCTTT
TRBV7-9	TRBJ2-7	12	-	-	CASSFTGEEQYF	TGTGCCAGCAGCTTTACTGGAGAGGAGCAGTACTTC
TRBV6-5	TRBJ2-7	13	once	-	CATMIGPGYEQYF	TGTGCCACCATGATAGGGCCGGGCTACGAGCAGTACTTC
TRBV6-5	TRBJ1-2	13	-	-	CASGERSSYGYTF	TGTGCCAGCGGTGAACGGTCATCCTATGGCTACACCTTC
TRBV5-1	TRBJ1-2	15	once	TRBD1	CASSLGTGFNYGYTF	TGCGCCAGCAGCTTGGGGACAGGATTTAACTATGGCTACACCTTC
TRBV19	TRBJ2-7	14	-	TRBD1	CASSIEGTAYEQYF	TGTGCCAGTAGTATAGAGGGGACAGCCTACGAGCAGTACTTC
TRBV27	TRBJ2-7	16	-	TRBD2	CASTPSGGSGLYEQYF	TGTGCCAGCACCCCTTCAGGAGGTAGCGGGCTCTACGAGCAGTACTTC
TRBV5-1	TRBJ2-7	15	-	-	CASSLDITGSYEQYF	TGCGCCAGCAGCTTGGATATTACAGGGTCCTACGAGCAGTACTTC
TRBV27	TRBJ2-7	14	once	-	CASSLSWTTYEQYF	TGTGCCAGCAGTTTATCGTGGACTACCTACGAGCAGTACTTC
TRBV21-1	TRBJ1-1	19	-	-	CASSFRPRTGLERNTEAFF	TGTGCCAGCAGCTTTCGGCCACGGACAGGGCTAGAGCGGAACACTGAAGCTTTCTTT
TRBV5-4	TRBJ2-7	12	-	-	CASSSGGYEQYF	TGTGCCAGCAGCTCTGGGGGCTACGAGCAGTACTTC
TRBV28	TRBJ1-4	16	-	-	CASSFPLGRISEKLFF	TGTGCCAGCAGTTTCCCCCTCGGCAGGATTAGTGAAAAACTGTTTTTT
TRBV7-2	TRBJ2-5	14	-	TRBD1	CASSPDRVSETQYF	TGTGCCAGCAGCCCGGACAGGGTGAGCGAGACCCAGTACTTC